Listed here is a single T cell receptor (beta chain). The data were obtained in a study of human T cells and chemical hapten exposure. Study at large: Upper back patch tests used 0.01% DPC, scored after 6 days.

Stated time point: patch test 3, about 24 weeks after DPC sensitization. Treatment described: therapeutic diphenylcyclopropenone sensitization with weekly scalp DPC. Blood collection took place prior to placing each patch test. TCRdb reanalysed the RACE reads using MiXCR and keeps one entry per CDR3 protein. Of 80,000 to 100,000 distinct CDR3 sequences detected, roughly 10% appear once; the ten largest clones hold roughly 3.7%. This CDR3 comprises 14 residues. With 6 bases removed from V and 3 bases from J, the gap between germline ends came to 14 bases. Per the germline V gene, CDR1 is SGHRS and CDR2 is YFSETQ.

This receptor was taken from a woman aged 50 to 60 with alopecia areata. Some clones in this sample may be carry-over from other donors' samples. Sequenced here: whole blood, sampled in connection with sensitization to the hapten diphenylcyclopropenone (DPC). The gene calls are TRBV5-1 and TRBJ2-3; possibly TRBD2 for D (5 bases). The DNA of the CDR3 is TGCGCCAGCAAGGAGGTCGGGCGGACAGATACGCAGTATTTT. Translated, it gives CASKEVGRTDTQYF.